This TCR beta chain came from a study of T cells in Graves' hyperthyroidism and ophthalmopathy. About the study: The authors collected peripheral blood at initial diagnosis, before any treatment.

Patients aged 18 to 65 had newly diagnosed hyperthyroidism lasting under 2 months. Diagnosis rested on symptoms, serum thyroxine and TRAb, thyroid ultrasound, and orbital computed tomography. Fresh 10 ml peripheral blood yielded PBMCs. The TCR beta CDR3 regions underwent amplification using RNA transcripts as the source. The HTBI primer set was used in a first-round RT-PCR of the TCR CDR3. Each CDR3 protein gets one entry after TCRdb re-called the multiplex PCR reads with MiXCR. The sample includes more than 650,000 distinct CDR3 sequences, approximately 14% of them seen just once. In its sample, this clonotype was seen many times. Material for sequencing was blood. The sequence derives from a woman younger than 30 with Graves' hyperthyroidism.

DNA for the CDR3: TGTGCCAGCAGCTTAGCCCAAAGGACAGGGAGGGAGACCCAGTACTTC. Translated: CASSLAQRTGRETQYF. The V gene is TRBV7-9, the J gene TRBJ2-5, with TRBD1 identical over 8 bases. Germline trimming cut 0 bases from V and 5 bases from J; bases unmatched to any gene: 8. The length of the CDR3 is 16 residues. Germline-derived CDR1 and CDR2 are SEHNR and FQNEAQ (reference sequence).